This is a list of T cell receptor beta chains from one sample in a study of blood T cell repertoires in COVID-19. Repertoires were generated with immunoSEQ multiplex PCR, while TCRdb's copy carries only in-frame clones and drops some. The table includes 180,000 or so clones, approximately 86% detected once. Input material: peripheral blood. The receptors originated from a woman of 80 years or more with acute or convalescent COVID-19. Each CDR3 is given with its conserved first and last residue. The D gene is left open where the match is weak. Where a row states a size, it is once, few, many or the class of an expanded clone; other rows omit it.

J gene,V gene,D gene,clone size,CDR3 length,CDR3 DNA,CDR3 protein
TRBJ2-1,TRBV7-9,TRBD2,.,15,TGTGCCAGCAGCTTTCGGGGACTAGCGGCCAATGAGCAGTTCTTC,CASSFRGLAANEQFF
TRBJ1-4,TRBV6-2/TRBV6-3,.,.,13,TGTGCCAGCAGGCCTCCGGGGGACGAAAAACTGTTTTTT,CASRPPGDEKLFF
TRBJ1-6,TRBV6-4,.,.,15,TGTGCCAGCAGGCCGACGGGGGGATATAATTCACCCCTCCACTTT,CASRPTGGYNSPLHF
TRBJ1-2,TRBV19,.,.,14,TGTGCCAGTAGTCCCACCCCCCGCCGGGGAATCTACACCTTC,CASSPTPRRGIYTF
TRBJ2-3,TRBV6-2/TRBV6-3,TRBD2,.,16,TGTGCCAGCAGTCGGGGACTAGCGGGGTGGGCAGATACGCAGTATTTT,CASSRGLAGWADTQYF
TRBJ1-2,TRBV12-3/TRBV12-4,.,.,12,TGTGCCAGCAGTTCAGGGTCTCGGGGCTACACCTTC,CASSSGSRGYTF
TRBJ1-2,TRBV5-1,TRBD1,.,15,TGCGCCAGCAGCTTTTATACGACAGGGGCGCGGGGCTACACCTTC,CASSFYTTGARGYTF
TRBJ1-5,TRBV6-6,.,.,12,TGTGCCATCTCCCCCGACAGCCAGCCCCAGCATTTT,CAISPDSQPQHF
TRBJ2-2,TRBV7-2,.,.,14,TGTGCCAGCCTAACGAGAACGAACACCGGGGAGCTGTTTTTT,CASLTRTNTGELFF
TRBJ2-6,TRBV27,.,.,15,TGTGCCAGCGGTACCTATGAGTCTGGGGCCAACGTCCTGACTTTC,CASGTYESGANVLTF
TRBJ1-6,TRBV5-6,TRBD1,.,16,TGTGCCAGCAGCCCTCAGGGGGCGCCCTATAATTCACCCCTCCACTTT,CASSPQGAPYNSPLHF
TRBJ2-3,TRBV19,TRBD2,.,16,TGTGCCAGTAGTATGCGGCTAGCGGGAGACACAGATACGCAGTATTTT,CASSMRLAGDTDTQYF
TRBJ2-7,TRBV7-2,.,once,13,TGTGCCAGCAGCTTGTTACAGGCCTACGAGCAGTACTTC,CASSLLQAYEQYF
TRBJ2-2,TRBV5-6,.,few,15,TGTGCCAGCAGCCCCAGGGGTCAGAACACCGGGGAGCTGTTTTTT,CASSPRGQNTGELFF
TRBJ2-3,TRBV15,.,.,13,TGTGCCACCAGCAGAGATTGGAGAGATACGCAGTATTTT,CATSRDWRDTQYF
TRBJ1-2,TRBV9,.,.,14,TGTGCCAGCAGCGTAGACGCGAGGAGCGATGGCTACACCTTC,CASSVDARSDGYTF
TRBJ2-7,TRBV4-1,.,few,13,TGCGCCAGCAGCGAGGGGGGGCTCTACGAGCAGTACTTC,CASSEGGLYEQYF
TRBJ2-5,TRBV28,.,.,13,TGTGCCAGCAGTTTAACTAGCTTGGAGACCCAGTACTTC,CASSLTSLETQYF
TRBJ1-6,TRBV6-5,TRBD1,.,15,TGTGCCAGCAGGCCTACAGGGGCAAACAATTCACCCCTCCACTTT,CASRPTGANNSPLHF
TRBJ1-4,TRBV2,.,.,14,TGTGCCAGCAGTGAAATATCAACTAATGAAAAACTGTTTTTT,CASSEISTNEKLFF
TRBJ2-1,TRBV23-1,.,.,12,TGCGCCAGCAGTCAGCTAGCTGGTGAGCAGTTCTTC,CASSQLAGEQFF
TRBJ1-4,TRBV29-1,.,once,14,TGCAGCGTCCGCCCCCGCGCAACTAATGAAAAACTGTTTTTT,CSVRPRATNEKLFF
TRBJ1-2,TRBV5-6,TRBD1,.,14,TGTGCCAGCAGCTTGGGACAGGGCAAGGATGGCTACACCTTC,CASSLGQGKDGYTF
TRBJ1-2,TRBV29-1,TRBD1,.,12,TGCAGCGCTGGGACAGAGATCTATGGCTACACCTTC,CSAGTEIYGYTF
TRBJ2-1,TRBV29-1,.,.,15,TGCAGCGTCCGGAGGCAGACTCTAGGTAACAATGAGCAGTTCTTC,CSVRRQTLGNNEQFF
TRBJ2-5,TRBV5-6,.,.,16,TGTGCCAGCAGCGACCGGCGTTTCGGGCGGGGAGAGACCCAGTACTTC,CASSDRRFGRGETQYF
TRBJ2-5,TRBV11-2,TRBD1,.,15,TGTGCCAGCAGCCCACCGGGACAGGGCAGTGAGACCCAGTACTTC,CASSPPGQGSETQYF
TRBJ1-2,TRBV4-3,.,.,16,TGCGCCAGCAGCCAAGAACTCGGCAGGGCTAACTATGGCTACACCTTC,CASSQELGRANYGYTF
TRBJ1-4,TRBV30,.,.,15,TGTGCCTGGAGTGGTTACAGTGCAACTAATGAAAAACTGTTTTTT,CAWSGYSATNEKLFF
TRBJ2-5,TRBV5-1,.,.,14,TGCGCCAGCAGCTTGGTCCCGGGGAGAGAGACCCAGTACTTC,CASSLVPGRETQYF
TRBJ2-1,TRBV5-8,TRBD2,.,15,TGTGCCAGCAGCTCTCTGACTAGCGGGGGGTGGGAGCAGTTCTTC,CASSSLTSGGWEQFF
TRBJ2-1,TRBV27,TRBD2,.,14,TGTGCCAGCAGTCCGGGACTAGCTCGAGATGAGCAGTTCTTC,CASSPGLARDEQFF
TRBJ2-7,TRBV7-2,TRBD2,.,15,TGTGCCAGCAGCTTAAGCGGGACTAACTCCTACGAGCAGTACTTC,CASSLSGTNSYEQYF
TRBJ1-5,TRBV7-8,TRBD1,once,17,TGTGCCAGCAGCTTAGGACAGGGTCAGACAATATATCAGCCCCAGCATTTT,CASSLGQGQTIYQPQHF
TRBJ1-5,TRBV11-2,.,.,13,TGTGCCAGCAGCATAACCAGGAATCAGCCCCAGCATTTT,CASSITRNQPQHF
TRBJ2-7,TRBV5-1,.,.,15,TGCGCCAGCAGCTTGGAGTCAGTTCCTTCCTACGAGCAGTACTTC,CASSLESVPSYEQYF
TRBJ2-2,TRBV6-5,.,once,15,TGTGCCAGCAGTTTTTCCGGGACAACCGCCGGGGAGCTGTTTTTT,CASSFSGTTAGELFF
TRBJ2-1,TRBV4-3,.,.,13,TGCGCCAGCAGCCAAGATCGAGACAATGAGCAGTTCTTC,CASSQDRDNEQFF
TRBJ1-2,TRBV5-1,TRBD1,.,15,TGCGCCAGCAGCTTGGAGACAGGGATGACCTATGGCTACACCTTC,CASSLETGMTYGYTF
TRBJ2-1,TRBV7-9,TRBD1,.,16,TGTGCCAGCAGCCCCAGACAGGGGGGAGCGAGCAATGAGCAGTTCTTC,CASSPRQGGASNEQFF
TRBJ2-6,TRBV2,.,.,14,TGTGCCAGCATGGGCTTCTCTGGGGCCAACGTCCTGACTTTC,CASMGFSGANVLTF
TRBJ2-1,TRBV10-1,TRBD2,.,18,TGCGCCGCAAAGGGCGCTAGCGGACCCCTGAAGAAGAGCGATGAGCAGTTCTTC,CAAKGASGPLKKSDEQFF
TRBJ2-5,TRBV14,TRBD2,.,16,TGTGCCAGCAGCCAAAGATCCACAGGACCGGGAGGTACCCAGTACTTC,CASSQRSTGPGGTQYF
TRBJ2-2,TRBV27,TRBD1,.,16,TGTGCCAGCAGTTCCTATACGGGACAGTTGGCCGGGGAGCTGTTTTTT,CASSSYTGQLAGELFF
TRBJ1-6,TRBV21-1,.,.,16,TGTGCCAGCAGCAAAGCGGACAGCTCCTATAATTCACCCCTCCACTTT,CASSKADSSYNSPLHF
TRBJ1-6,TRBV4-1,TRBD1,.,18,TGCGCCAGCAGCCAAGATACAGGGGGGCTGACCTATAATTCACCCCTCCACTTT,CASSQDTGGLTYNSPLHF
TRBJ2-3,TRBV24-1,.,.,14,TGTGCCACCAGTGACGGGGGTGGGGCAGATACGCAGTATTTT,CATSDGGGADTQYF
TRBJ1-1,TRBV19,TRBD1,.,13,TGTGCCAGTAGTCCCAGGGGGGACACTGAAGCTTTCTTT,CASSPRGDTEAFF
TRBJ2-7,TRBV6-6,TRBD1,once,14,TGTGCCAGCAGTACAGGGACAGGGGTCTACGAGCAGTACTTC,CASSTGTGVYEQYF
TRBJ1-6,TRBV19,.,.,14,TGTGCCAGTAGTCCACAGGGTTTGGATTCACCCCTCCACTTT,CASSPQGLDSPLHF
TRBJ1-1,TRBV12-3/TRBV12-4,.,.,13,TGTGCCAGCAGTTTCGGCGGGAACACTGAAGCTTTCTTT,CASSFGGNTEAFF
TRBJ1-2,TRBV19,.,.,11,TGTGCCAGTAGCCACAGGGATGGCTACACCTTC,CASSHRDGYTF
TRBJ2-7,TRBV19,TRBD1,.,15,TGTGCCAGTAGTTTCGGGACAGGGTCCCCCTACGAGCAGTACTTC,CASSFGTGSPYEQYF
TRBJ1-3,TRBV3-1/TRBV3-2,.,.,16,TGTGCCAGCAGCCAAGATCCGACACGAGCTGGAAACACCATATATTTT,CASSQDPTRAGNTIYF